This T cell receptor (beta chain) was captured in a study of CD8+CD57+ T cells in acquired aplastic anemia. For the study at large: Mean DNA quantity obtained from sorted CD4+ and CD8+ cells was 3 to 4 ug. Study results and limitations: Overlapping CD8+ CDR3 repertoires of patients and controls contained 25 to 35 shared sequences.

This clonotype has ten or more counts. Its antigen remains unknown. The V gene end was trimmed by 4 bases and the J gene end by 4 bases; junction bases not matched to a gene: 6. CDR1 is SGHTS, CDR2 YDEGEE, per germline. The CDR3 loop spans 14 amino acids. It was genomic DNA that served as the template for profiling TCR beta VDJ and CDR3. In TCRdb, the reads were re-called with MiXCR into one record per CDR3 protein. Of about 190,000 distinct CDR3 sequences in the sample, approximately 52% were seen once. The sequence derives from a human donor in good health, serving as a control. The chain is built from TRBV5-8 and TRBJ2-3, with TRBD1 identical over 7 bases. The specimen sequenced was sorted CD4+, CD8+, or CD8+CD57+ T cells (not recorded which) from PBMCs. CDR3 in DNA: TGTGCCAGCAGCCCGGGACAGAGGTCAGATACGCAGTATTTT. Amino acid sequence: CASSPGQRSDTQYF.